This TCR beta chain was captured in a study of T cells in Graves' hyperthyroidism and ophthalmopathy. CDR1 is DFQATT and CDR2 is SNEGSKA in the germline V gene (reference sequence). CDR3 size: 15 residues. The ends were cut back, 6 bases at V and 1 base at J, with 19 bases in the middle. TCR beta CDR3 region amplification was performed from RNA transcripts. A first-round RT-PCR of the TCR CDR3 used the HTBI primer set. MiXCR was run by TCRdb on the multiplex PCR reads, yielding one entry per CDR3 protein. The data hold around 350,000 distinct CDR3 sequences, with 13% to 15% observed a single time. This clonotype originated in a woman aged 55 to 70 with Graves' ophthalmopathy. The sample was blood. The rearrangement uses TRBV20-1 and TRBJ2-7; D unresolved. This chain's CDR3 is CSAMDRARGSYEQYF. The CDR3, as DNA: TGCAGTGCCATGGACCGGGCCCGTGGTTCCTACGAGCAGTACTTC.